This TCR beta chain was sequenced in a study of control samples from healthy donors and cancer patients. Measured with immunoSEQ multiplex PCR; TCRdb has only the in-frame clones, and not every one. The sample includes 150,000 to 200,000 clones, 70% to 90% of them seen just once. Trimming pared 10 bases from V and 0 bases from J, leaving 9 bases between. This CDR3 contains 12 residues. CDR1 WNHNN and CDR2 SYGVQD come from the germline V gene (reference sequence). Sample: blood. This chain joins TRBV10-1 and TRBJ2-5; D is possibly TRBD1 (6 bases). This receptor was taken from a woman aged 25-40 years in good health. The CDR3 DNA is TGCGCCACCCGGACAGACCAAGAGACCCAGTACTTC. Its translation is CATRTDQETQYF.